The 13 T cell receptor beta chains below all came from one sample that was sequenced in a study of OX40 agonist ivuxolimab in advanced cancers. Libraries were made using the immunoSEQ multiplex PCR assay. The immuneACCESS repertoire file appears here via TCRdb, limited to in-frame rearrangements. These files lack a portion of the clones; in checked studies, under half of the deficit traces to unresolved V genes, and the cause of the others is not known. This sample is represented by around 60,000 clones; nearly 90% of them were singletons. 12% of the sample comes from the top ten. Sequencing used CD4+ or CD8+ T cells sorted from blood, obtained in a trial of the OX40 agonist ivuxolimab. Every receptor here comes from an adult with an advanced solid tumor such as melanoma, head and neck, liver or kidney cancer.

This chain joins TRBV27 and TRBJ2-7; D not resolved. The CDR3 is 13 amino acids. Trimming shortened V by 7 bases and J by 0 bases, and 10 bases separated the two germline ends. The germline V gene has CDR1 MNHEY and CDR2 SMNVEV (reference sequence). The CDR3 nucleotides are TGTGCCAGCACAGGTTCCAGCTCCTACGAGCAGTACTTC. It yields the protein CASTGSSSYEQYF.

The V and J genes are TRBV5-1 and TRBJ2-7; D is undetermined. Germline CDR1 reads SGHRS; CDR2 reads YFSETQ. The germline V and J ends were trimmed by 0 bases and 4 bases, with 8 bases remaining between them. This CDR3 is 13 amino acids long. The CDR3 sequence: CASSLEPNYEQYF. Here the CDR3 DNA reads TGCGCCAGCAGCTTGGAACCGAATTACGAGCAGTACTTC. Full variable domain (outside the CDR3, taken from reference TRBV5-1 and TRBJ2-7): KAGVTQTPRYLIKTRGQQVTLSCSPISGHRSVSWYQQTPGQGLQFLFEYFSETQRNKGNFPGRFSGRQFSNSRSEMNVSTLELGDSALYLCASSLEPNYEQYFGPGTRLTVT.

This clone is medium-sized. The CDR3 loop is CASSSWTQTYEQYF. CDR3 bases: TGTGCCAGCAGTTCCTGGACACAGACCTACGAGCAGTACTTC. V is TRBV27 and J is TRBJ2-7; D is perhaps TRBD1 (5 bases). CDR1 and CDR2 (germline): MNHEY, SMNVEV (reference sequence). V was pared by 4 bases and J by 2 bases, with 12 bases between. The CDR3 is 14 residues long.

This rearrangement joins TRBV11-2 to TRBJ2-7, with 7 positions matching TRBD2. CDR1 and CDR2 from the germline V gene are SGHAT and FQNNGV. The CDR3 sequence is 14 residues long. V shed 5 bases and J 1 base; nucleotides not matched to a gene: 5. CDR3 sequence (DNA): TGTGCCAGCAGCGAGACAGCGGGGTCCTACGAGCAGTACTTC. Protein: CASSETAGSYEQYF.

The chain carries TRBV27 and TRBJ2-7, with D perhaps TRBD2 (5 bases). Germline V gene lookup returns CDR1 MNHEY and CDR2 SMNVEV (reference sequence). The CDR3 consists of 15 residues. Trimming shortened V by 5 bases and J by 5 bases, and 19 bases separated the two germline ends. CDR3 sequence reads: CASSGGDIGGDEQYF. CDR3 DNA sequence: TGTGCCAGCAGTGGAGGCGATATTGGAGGCGACGAGCAGTACTTC.

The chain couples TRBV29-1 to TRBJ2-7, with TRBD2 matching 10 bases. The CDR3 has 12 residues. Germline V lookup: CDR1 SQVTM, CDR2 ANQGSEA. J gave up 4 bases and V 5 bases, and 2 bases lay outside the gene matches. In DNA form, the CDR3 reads TGCAGCGTTTTAGCGGGAGGATACGAGCAGTACTTC. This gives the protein CSVLAGGYEQYF.

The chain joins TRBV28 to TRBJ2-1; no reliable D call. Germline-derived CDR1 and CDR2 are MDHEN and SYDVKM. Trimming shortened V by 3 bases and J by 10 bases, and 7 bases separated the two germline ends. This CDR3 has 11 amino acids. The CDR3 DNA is TGTGCCAGCAGTTTCCTAAACGAGCAGTTCTTC. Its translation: CASSFLNEQFF.

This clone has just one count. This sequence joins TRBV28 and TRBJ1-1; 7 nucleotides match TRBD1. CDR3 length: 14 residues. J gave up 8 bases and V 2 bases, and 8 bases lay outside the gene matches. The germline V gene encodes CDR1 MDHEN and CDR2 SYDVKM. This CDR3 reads CASSLVQGGLEAFF. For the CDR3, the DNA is TGTGCCAGCAGTTTAGTCCAGGGGGGCCTGGAAGCTTTCTTT.

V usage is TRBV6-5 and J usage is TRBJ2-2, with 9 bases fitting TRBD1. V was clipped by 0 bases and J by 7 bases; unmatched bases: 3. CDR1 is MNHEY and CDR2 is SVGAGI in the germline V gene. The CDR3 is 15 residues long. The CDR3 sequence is CASSYSGTGSGELFF. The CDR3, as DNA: TGTGCCAGCAGTTACTCAGGGACAGGGAGCGGGGAGCTGTTTTTT.

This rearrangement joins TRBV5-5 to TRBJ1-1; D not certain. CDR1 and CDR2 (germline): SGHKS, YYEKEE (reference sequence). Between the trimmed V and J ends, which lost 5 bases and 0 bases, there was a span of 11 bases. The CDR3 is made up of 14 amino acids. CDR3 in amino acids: CASSSTTMNTEAFF. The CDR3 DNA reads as TGTGCCAGCAGTTCGACGACAATGAACACTGAAGCTTTCTTT. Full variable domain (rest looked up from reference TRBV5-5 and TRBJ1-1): DAGVTQSPTHLIKTRGQQVTLRCSPISGHKSVSWYQQVLGQGPQFIFQYYEKEERGRGNFPDRFSARQFPNYSSELNVNALLLGDSALYLCASSSTTMNTEAFFGQGTRLTVV.

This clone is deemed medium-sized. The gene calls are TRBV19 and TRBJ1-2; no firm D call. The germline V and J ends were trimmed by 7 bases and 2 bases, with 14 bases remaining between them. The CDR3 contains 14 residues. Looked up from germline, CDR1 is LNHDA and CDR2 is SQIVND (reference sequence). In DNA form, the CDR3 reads TGTGCCAGTAACCCCCTCGGAGGGAACTATGGCTACACCTTC. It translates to CASNPLGGNYGYTF.

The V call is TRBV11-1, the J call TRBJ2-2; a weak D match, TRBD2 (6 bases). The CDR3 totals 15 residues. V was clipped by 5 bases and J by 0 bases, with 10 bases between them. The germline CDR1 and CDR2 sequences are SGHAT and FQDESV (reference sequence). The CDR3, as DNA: TGTGCCAGCAGCCCTTTAGCGGCGAACACCGGGGAGCTGTTTTTT. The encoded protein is CASSPLAANTGELFF.

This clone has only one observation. The CDR3 loop reads CASSDTGDTEAFF. CDR3 DNA sequence: TGTGCCAGCAGTGACACAGGGGACACTGAAGCTTTCTTT. The V gene is TRBV6-1, the J gene TRBJ1-1; 7 bases line up with TRBD1. Trimming took 3 bases from V and 3 from J; bases not matched to a gene: 1. Looked up from germline, CDR1 is MNHNS and CDR2 is SASEGT. The CDR3 sequence is 13 residues long.